This T cell receptor beta chain was recovered during a study of technical replicates of blood from a few donors. This clone appeared once. TCRdb's copy holds only in-frame clones and misses some; the assay was immunoSEQ multiplex PCR. The sample has 80,000 to 85,000 clones, approximately 90% seen once. The receptor was derived from a human donor in good health. What was sequenced was T cells isolated from PBMCs.

The CDR3 DNA is TGTGCCAGCAGTTTGCAAAGGGAGGACCAGCCCCAGCATTTT. It specifies CASSLQREDQPQHF. The gene calls are TRBV28 and TRBJ1-5; unclear D gene. Per germline, CDR1 MDHEN and CDR2 SYDVKM. Between the trimmed V and J ends, which lost 3 bases and 7 bases, there was a span of 13 bases. CDR3 length: 14 amino acids.